The source of this T cell receptor beta chain is a study of neoadjuvant nivolumab and ipilimumab in lung cancer. Findings and caveats of the study: Only a single major-pathologic-response sample was available for clonality analysis. From pretherapy to surgery, tumor richness and clonality rose with dual therapy.

Looked up from germline, CDR1 is DFQATT and CDR2 is SNEGSKA (reference sequence). The CDR3 sequence is 10 residues long. To note about this clone: Its antigen is not identified. Its ends do not fully match the called genes, so a read error is possible.

Generated by immunoSEQ multiplex PCR, the TCRdb table keeps only in-frame clones and is missing some. Among about 27,000 clones listed, about 76% were seen once. This clonotype was obtained from an adult with non-small cell lung cancer. The chain couples TRBV20-1 to TRBJ1-1, with D hard to call. The sequencing here drew on tumor tissue, taken after neoadjuvant nivolumab, alone or with ipilimumab, at or shortly before surgery. DNA of the CDR3: TGCAGTGCTAGCCTCGGGTCTACCTACTTT. This gives the protein CSASLGSTYF.